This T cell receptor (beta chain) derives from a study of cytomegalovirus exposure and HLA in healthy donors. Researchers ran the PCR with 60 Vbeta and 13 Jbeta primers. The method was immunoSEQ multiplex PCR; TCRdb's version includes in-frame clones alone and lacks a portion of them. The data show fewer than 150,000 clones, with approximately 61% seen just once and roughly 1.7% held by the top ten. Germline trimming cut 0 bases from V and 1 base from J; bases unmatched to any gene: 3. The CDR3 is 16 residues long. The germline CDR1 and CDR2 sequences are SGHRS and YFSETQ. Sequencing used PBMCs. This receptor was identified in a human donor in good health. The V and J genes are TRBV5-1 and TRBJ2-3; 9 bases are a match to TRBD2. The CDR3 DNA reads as TGCGCCAGCAGCTTGGGCTCTAGCGGGGGCACAGATACGCAGTATTTT. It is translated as CASSLGSSGGTDTQYF.